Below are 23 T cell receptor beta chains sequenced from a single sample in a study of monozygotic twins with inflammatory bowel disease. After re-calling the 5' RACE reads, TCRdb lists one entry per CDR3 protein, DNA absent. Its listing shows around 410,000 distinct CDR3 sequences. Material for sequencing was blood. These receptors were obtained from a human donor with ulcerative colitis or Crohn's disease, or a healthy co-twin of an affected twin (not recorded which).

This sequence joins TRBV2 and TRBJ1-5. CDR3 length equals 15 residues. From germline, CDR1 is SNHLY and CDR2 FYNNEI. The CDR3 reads CASSEVRAAGQPQHF.

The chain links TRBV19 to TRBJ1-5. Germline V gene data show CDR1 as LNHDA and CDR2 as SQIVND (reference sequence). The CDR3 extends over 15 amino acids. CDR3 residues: CASSISYSSNQPQHF.

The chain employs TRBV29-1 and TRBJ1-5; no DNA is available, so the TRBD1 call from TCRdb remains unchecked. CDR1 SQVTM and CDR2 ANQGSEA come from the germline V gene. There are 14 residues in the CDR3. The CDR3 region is CSVVLQGENQPQHF.

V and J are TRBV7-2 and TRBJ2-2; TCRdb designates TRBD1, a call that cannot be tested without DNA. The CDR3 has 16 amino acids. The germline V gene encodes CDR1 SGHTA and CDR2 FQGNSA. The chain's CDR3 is CASSLTRGAGTGELFF.

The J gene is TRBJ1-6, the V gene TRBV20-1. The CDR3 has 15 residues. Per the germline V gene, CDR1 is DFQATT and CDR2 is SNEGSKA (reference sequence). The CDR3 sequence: CSVGRGRSYNSPLHF.

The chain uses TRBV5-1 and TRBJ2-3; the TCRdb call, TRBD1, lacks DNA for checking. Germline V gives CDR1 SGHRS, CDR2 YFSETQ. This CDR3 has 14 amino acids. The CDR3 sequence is CASSLEGGTDTQYF.

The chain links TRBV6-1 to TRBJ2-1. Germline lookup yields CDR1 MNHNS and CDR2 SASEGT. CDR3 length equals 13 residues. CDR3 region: CASSEASNNEQFF.

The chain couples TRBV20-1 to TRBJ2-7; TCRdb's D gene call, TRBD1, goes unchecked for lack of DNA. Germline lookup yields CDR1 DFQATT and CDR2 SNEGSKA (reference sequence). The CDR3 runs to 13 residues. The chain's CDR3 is CSASQGVAYEQYF.

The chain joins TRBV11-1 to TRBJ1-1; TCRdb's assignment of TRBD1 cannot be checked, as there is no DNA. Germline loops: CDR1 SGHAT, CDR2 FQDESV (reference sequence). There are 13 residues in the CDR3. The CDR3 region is CASSYRLGAEAFF. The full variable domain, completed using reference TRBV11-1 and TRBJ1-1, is EAEVAQSPRYKITEKSQAVAFWCDPISGHATLYWYRQILGQGPELLVQFQDESVVDDSQLPKDRFSAERLKGVDSTLKIQPAELGDSAMYLCASSYRLGAEAFFGQGTRLTVV.

The CDR3 loop reads CASSSSAGPRTDTQYF. V usage is TRBV6-4 and J usage is TRBJ2-3; TCRdb selects TRBD2, and the lack of DNA leaves this call unchecked. The CDR3 is 16 amino acids. The germline V gene has CDR1 MRHNA and CDR2 SNTAGT.

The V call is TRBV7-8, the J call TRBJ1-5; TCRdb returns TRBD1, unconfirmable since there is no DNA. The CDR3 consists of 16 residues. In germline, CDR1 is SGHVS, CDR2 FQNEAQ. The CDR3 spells CASSPFDSVRGQPQHF.

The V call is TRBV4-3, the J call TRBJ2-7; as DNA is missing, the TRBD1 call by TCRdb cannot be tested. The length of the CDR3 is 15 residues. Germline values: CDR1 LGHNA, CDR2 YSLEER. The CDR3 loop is CASSQGTGASYEQYF.

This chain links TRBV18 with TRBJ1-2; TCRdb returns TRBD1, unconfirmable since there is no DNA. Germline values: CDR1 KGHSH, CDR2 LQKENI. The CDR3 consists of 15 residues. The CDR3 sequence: CASSPGQGLTGGYTF.

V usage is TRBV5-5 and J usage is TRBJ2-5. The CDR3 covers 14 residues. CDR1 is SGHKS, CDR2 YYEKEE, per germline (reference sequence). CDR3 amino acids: CASSWGTVGETQYF.

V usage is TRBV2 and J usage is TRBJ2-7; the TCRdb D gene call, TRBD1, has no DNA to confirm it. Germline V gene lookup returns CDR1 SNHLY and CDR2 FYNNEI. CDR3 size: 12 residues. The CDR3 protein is CATGTGVYEQYF. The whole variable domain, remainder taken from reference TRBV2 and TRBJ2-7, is EPEVTQTPSHQVTQMGQEVILRCVPISNHLYFYWYRQILGQKVEFLVSFYNNEISEKSEIFDDQFSVERPDGSNFTLKIRSTKLEDSAMYFCATGTGVYEQYFGPGTRLTVT.

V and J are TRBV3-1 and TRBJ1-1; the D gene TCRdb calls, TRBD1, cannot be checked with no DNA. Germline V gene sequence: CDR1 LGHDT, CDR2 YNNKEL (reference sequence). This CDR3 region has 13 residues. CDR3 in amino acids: CASSQSRGTEAFF.

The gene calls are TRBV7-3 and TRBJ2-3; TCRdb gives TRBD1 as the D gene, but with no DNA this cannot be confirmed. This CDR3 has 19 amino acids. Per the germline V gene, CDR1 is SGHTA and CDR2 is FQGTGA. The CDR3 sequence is CASSLSGQGLLPSTDTQYF.

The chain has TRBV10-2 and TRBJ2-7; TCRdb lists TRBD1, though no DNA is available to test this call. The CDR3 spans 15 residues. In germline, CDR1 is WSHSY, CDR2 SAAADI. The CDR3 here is CASRSGTGGLYEQYF.

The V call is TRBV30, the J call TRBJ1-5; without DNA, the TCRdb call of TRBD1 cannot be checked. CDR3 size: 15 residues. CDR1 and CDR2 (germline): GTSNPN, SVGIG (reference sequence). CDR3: CAWSSRGMGNQPQHF.

CDR3 in amino acids: CAWSVGTNSPLHF. The rearrangement joins TRBV30 to TRBJ1-6. This CDR3 region has 13 residues. Per the germline V gene, CDR1 is GTSNPN and CDR2 is SVGIG (reference sequence).

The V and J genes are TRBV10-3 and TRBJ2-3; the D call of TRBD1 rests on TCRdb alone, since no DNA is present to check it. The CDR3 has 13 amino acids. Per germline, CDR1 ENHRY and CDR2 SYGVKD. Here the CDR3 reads CAARDSSTDTQYF.

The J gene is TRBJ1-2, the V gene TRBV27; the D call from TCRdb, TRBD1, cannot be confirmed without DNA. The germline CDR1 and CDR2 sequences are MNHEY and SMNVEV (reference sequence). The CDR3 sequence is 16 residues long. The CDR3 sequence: CASSLAGTGYGYGYTF.

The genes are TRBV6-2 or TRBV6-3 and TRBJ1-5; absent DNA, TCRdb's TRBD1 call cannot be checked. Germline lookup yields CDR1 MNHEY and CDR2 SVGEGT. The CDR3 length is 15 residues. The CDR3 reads CASSTTGGVGQPQHF.